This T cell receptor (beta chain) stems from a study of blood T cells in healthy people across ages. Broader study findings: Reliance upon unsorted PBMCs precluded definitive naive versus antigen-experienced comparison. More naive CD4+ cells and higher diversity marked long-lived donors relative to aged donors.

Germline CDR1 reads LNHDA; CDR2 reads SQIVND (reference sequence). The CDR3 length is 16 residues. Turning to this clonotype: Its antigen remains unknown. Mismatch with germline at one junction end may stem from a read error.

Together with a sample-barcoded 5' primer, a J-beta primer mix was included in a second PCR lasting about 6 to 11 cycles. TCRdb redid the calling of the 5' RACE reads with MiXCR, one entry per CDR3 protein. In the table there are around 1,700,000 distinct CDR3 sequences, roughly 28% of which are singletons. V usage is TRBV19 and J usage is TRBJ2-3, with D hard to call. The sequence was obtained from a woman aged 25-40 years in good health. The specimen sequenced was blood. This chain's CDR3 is CASSATDGSSTDTQYF. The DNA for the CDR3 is TGCGCCAGTAGTGCAACGGACGGGTCGAGCACAGATACGCAGTATTTT.